Shown below are 9 T cell receptor beta chains from a single sample sequenced in a study of cytomegalovirus exposure and HLA in healthy donors. The PCR used 60 Vbeta and 13 Jbeta primers. Measured with immunoSEQ multiplex PCR; TCRdb has only the in-frame clones, and not every one. The sample has about 120,000 clones, over 6.5% seen once. Sequenced input: PBMCs. Receptor source: a middle-aged woman in good health and CMV-seropositive.

This clone was detected only a few times. V is TRBV19 and J is TRBJ1-4; TRBD1 might be the D (6 bases). Germline assignment: CDR1 LNHDA and CDR2 SQIVND (reference sequence). The CDR3 covers 18 residues. V dropped 1 base and J dropped 0 bases, with 15 bases sitting between them. The CDR3 reads CASSIGRDTLSTNEKLFF. In nucleotides, the CDR3 is TGTGCCAGTAGTATAGGCCGGGACACTCTATCAACTAATGAAAAACTGTTTTTT.

The table lists this clone with a few counts. The J gene is TRBJ1-1, the V gene TRBV5-1, with D possibly TRBD1 on 5 matching bases. The CDR3 contains 14 residues. V was clipped by 0 bases and J by 1 base, with 7 bases between them. The germline V gene encodes CDR1 SGHRS and CDR2 YFSETQ. The CDR3 protein is CASSLDGGNTEAFF. For the CDR3, the DNA is TGCGCCAGCAGCTTGGACGGGGGGAACACTGAAGCTTTCTTT. The whole variable domain, filled in from reference TRBV5-1 and TRBJ1-1, reads KAGVTQTPRYLIKTRGQQVTLSCSPISGHRSVSWYQQTPGQGLQFLFEYFSETQRNKGNFPGRFSGRQFSNSRSEMNVSTLELGDSALYLCASSLDGGNTEAFFGQGTRLTVV.

As concerns this clone: The sample has other DNA sequences that encode this CDR3 too. This chain joins TRBV7-9 and TRBJ1-1; no clear D gene. Trimming took off 5 bases at V and 6 bases at J, with 7 bases between the two ends. The CDR3 has 11 amino acids. Germline CDR1 is SEHNR and CDR2 is FQNEAQ (reference sequence). As DNA, the CDR3 is TGTGCCAGCAGCCCCTATCCTGAAGCTTTCTTT. Translation gives CASSPYPEAFF.

J is TRBJ1-2 and V is TRBV5-1, with TRBD1 identical over 7 bases. The germline V gene encodes CDR1 SGHRS and CDR2 YFSETQ. V trimming: 4 bases; J trimming: 1 base; junction bases outside the gene matches: 4. There are 14 residues in the CDR3. The CDR3 region has the DNA TGCGCCAGCAGCCCGGGACAGCATAACTATGGCTACACCTTC. It codes for CASSPGQHNYGYTF. The variable domain in full, completed from reference TRBV5-1 and TRBJ1-2, reads KAGVTQTPRYLIKTRGQQVTLSCSPISGHRSVSWYQQTPGQGLQFLFEYFSETQRNKGNFPGRFSGRQFSNSRSEMNVSTLELGDSALYLCASSPGQHNYGYTFGSGTRLTVV.

V usage is TRBV4-1 and J usage is TRBJ2-1, with 8 bases matching TRBD2. Looked up from germline, CDR1 is MGHRA and CDR2 is YSYEKL. The length of the CDR3 is 15 residues. The junction had 3 bases not matched to a gene; V was cut back by 4 bases and J by 1 base. As DNA, the CDR3 is TGCGCCAGCAGCCCGACTAGCGAGTCCTACAATGAGCAGTTCTTC. The encoded protein is CASSPTSESYNEQFF.

The rearrangement joins TRBV19 to TRBJ1-5; weak D call: TRBD1 (6 bases). The CDR3 runs 14 residues. Trimming stripped 8 bases from V and 3 bases from J, with 14 bases between. Germline lookup yields CDR1 LNHDA and CDR2 SQIVND (reference sequence). The CDR3 is CASVLQGNNQPQHF. Here the CDR3 DNA reads TGTGCCAGTGTATTACAGGGAAACAATCAGCCCCAGCATTTT.

This clone was counted a few times. This rearrangement joins TRBV10-3 to TRBJ2-2; a possible D gene is TRBD1 (6 bases). The V end lost 10 bases, the J end lost 0 bases, and 15 bases lay between the germline ends. The CDR3 runs 15 residues. The germline gives CDR1 ENHRY, CDR2 SYGVKD. The CDR3 DNA reads TGTGCCACCCTTCCGGGACAAACGAACACCGGGGAGCTGTTTTTT. It encodes CATLPGQTNTGELFF.

This clone occurred many times. The V gene is TRBV6-4, the J gene TRBJ2-1; 11 positions agree with TRBD1. The germline gives CDR1 MRHNA, CDR2 SNTAGT. Trimming took 3 bases from V and 6 from J; bases not matched to a gene: 4. The CDR3 covers 15 residues. The CDR3 sequence: CASSETGTGGNEQFF. CDR3 nucleotides: TGTGCCAGCAGTGAAACCGGGACAGGGGGCAATGAGCAGTTCTTC.

The V call is TRBV11-3, the J call TRBJ2-1; TRBD2 is a possible D gene (6 bases). The CDR3 runs 16 residues. Germline V gene lookup returns CDR1 SGHNT and CDR2 YENEEA. V was clipped by 0 bases and J by 3 bases, with 12 bases between them. CDR3 nucleotides: TGTGCCAGCAGCTTAGATTACCGGGGACTCTACAATGAGCAGTTCTTC. Residues: CASSLDYRGLYNEQFF.